This TCR beta chain was sequenced for a study of T-cell memory formation after mild COVID-19. Study findings and constraints: Contracting clones from day 15 to 85 showed balanced CD4/CD8; later expanders favored CD4+.

Constant-segment primers were used for 5'RACE, and the resulting TCR alpha and TCR beta cDNA libraries carried sample barcodes and UMIs. One entry per CDR3 protein, called by TCRdb with MiXCR from the 5' RACE reads. The sample lists around 200,000 distinct CDR3 sequences; roughly 17% were seen once. V was pared by 3 bases and J by 1 base, with 14 bases of the junction left unmatched. Per the germline V gene, CDR1 is DFQATT and CDR2 is SNEGSKA (reference sequence). There are 17 residues in the CDR3. The sample holds a few counts of this clonotype. The antigen is not known. The source material was PBMCs or a T cell subset sorted from them (not recorded which). The chain joins TRBV20-1 to TRBJ2-5; 7 bases align to TRBD1. The sequence derives from an adult woman who had mild COVID-19 (a few samples of this study predate the infection). Cell type and time point are not known. The CDR3 loop is CSASKVGTVNFQETQYF. CDR3 nucleotide sequence: TGCAGTGCTAGCAAGGTGGGGACAGTGAATTTCCAAGAGACCCAGTACTTC.